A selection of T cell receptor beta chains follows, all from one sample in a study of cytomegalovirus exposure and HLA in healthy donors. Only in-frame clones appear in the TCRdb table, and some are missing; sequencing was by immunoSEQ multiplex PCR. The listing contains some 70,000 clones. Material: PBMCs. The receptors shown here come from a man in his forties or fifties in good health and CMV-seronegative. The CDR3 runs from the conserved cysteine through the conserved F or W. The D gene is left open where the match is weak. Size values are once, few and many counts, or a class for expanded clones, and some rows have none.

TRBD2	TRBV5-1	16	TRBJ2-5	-	TGCGCCAGCAGCTTGGCCGTAGCGGGGGGGAGAGAGACCCAGTACTTC	CASSLAVAGGRETQYF
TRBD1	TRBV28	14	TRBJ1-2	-	TGTGCCAGCAGAGGGACAGGGGAATTCTATGGCTACACCTTC	CASRGTGEFYGYTF
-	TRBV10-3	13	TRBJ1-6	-	TGTGCCATCAGTGTTCGGGGTAATTCACCCCTCCACTTT	CAISVRGNSPLHF
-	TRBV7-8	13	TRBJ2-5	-	TGTGCCAGCAGCCCCGAGGGAGAAGAGACCCAGTACTTC	CASSPEGEETQYF
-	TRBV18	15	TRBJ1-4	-	TGTGCCAGCTCCCCCGGGTTAACAACTAATGAAAAACTGTTTTTT	CASSPGLTTNEKLFF
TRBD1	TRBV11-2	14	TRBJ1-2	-	TGTGCCAGCAGCTTCGGGGGGACAGGGGCTGGCTACACCTTC	CASSFGGTGAGYTF
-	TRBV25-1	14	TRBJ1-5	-	TGTGCCAGCAGTGGGACTTTGGTCAATCAGCCCCAGCATTTT	CASSGTLVNQPQHF
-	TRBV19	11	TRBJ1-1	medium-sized	TGTGCCAGTAGTCCGGGACTTGAAGCTTTCTTT	CASSPGLEAFF
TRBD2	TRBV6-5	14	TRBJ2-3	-	TGTGCCAGCCACCGGGGGGTTAGCACAGATACGCAGTATTTT	CASHRGVSTDTQYF
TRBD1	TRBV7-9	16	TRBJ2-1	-	TGTGCCAGCAGCTCTACAGGGGTTCGTCCCTACAATGAGCAGTTCTTC	CASSSTGVRPYNEQFF
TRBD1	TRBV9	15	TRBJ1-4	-	TGTGCCAGCAGCTCAAAGACAGGGGGGCGGGAAAAACTGTTTTTT	CASSSKTGGREKLFF
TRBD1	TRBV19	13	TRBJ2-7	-	TGTGCCAGTACCCCCCGTGACAGGGACGAGCAGTACTTC	CASTPRDRDEQYF
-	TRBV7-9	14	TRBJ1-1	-	TGTGCCAGCAGCTTAACTGCGGCGTACACTGAAGCTTTCTTT	CASSLTAAYTEAFF
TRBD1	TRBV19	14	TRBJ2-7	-	TGTGCCAGTAGTATAGGAGGACAGGGTTACGAGCAGTACTTC	CASSIGGQGYEQYF
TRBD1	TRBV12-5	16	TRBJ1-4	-	TGTGCTAGTGGTTCGGGACAGGGGGCAACTAATGAAAAACTGTTTTTT	CASGSGQGATNEKLFF
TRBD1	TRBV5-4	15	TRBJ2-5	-	TGTGCCAGCAGCTTGGGGGGGACAGGGATAGAGACCCAGTACTTC	CASSLGGTGIETQYF